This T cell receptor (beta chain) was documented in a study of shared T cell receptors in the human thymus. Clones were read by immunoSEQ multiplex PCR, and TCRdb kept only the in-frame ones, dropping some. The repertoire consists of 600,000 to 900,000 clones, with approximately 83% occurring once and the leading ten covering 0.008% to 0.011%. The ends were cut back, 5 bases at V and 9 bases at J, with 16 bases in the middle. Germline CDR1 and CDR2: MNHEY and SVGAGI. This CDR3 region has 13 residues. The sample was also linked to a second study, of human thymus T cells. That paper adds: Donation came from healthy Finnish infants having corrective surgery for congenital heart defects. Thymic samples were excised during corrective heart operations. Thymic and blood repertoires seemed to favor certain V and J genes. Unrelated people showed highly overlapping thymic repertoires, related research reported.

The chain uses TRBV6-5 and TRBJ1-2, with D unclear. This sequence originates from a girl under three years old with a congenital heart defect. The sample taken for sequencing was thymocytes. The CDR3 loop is CASSDDGGRRYTF. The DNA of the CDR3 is TGTGCCAGCAGTGATGACGGAGGGCGGCGCTACACCTTC.